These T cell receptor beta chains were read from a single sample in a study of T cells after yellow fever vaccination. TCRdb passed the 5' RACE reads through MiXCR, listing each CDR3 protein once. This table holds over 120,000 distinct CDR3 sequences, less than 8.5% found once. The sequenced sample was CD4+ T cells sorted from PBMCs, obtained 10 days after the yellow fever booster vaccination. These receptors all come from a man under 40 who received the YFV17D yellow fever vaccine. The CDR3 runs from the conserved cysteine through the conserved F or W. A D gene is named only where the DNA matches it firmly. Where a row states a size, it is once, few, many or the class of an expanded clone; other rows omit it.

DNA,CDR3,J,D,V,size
TGTGCCAGTAGTTGGGGGGTCAGCGCGAACACCGGGGAGCTGTTTTTT,CASSWGVSANTGELFF,TRBJ2-2,NA,TRBV19,many
TGTGCCAGCAGTTTCCTCAACAGGGGGTCCCCCTGGGAGACCCAGTACTTC,CASSFLNRGSPWETQYF,TRBJ2-5,TRBD1,TRBV27,many
TGCAGCGTCGGCGTCACAATGAACAATGAGCAGTTCTTC,CSVGVTMNNEQFF,TRBJ2-1,NA,TRBV29-1,many
TGTGCCAGCAGCTCCCCGGGACTAGCCTATGAGCAGTTCTTC,CASSSPGLAYEQFF,TRBJ2-1,TRBD2,TRBV7-3,many
TGTGCCAGCAGCTTGGTGGGGAGGGACCGAAACCTTTTT,CASSLVGRDRNLF,TRBJ1-1,NA,TRBV5-4,NA
TGTGCCAGCAGCTTTCTCGGTGTTTGGGTAGAGACCCAGTACTTC,CASSFLGVWVETQYF,TRBJ2-5,NA,TRBV7-8,many
TGTGCCAGCAGCTTAGTACGGGAATCCACAGATACGCAGTATTTT,CASSLVRESTDTQYF,TRBJ2-3,NA,TRBV5-4,NA
TGTGCCAGCGGTTGGGGGCAATACTACGAGCAGTACTTC,CASGWGQYYEQYF,TRBJ2-7,NA,TRBV3-1,many
TGTGCCAGCATCGCCAGCGGGAGCCAGAATGAGCAGTTCTTC,CASIASGSQNEQFF,TRBJ2-1,TRBD2,TRBV6-5,many
TGTGCCAGCAGCTCGGGACTAGCGCCTTACAATGAGCAGTTCTTC,CASSSGLAPYNEQFF,TRBJ2-1,TRBD2,TRBV7-2,many
TGTGCCAGCAGCCAGGGGCGAGGCACAGATACGCAGTATTTT,CASSQGRGTDTQYF,TRBJ2-3,NA,TRBV7-9,many
TGTGCCACCAGTGACATGGTGTTCTTC,CATSDMVFF,TRBJ2-1,NA,TRBV24-1,many
TGCGCCAGCAGCACGGGACAGACCAATGAGCAGTTCTTC,CASSTGQTNEQFF,TRBJ2-1,TRBD1,TRBV5-1,NA
TGTGCCAGCAGCCCCCCCTTGGTGAGCACCGGGGAGCTGTTTTTT,CASSPPLVSTGELFF,TRBJ2-2,NA,TRBV13,many
TGTGCCAGCAGCCCGGGGGGGCCGCCATACGAGCAGTACTTC,CASSPGGPPYEQYF,TRBJ2-7,TRBD2,TRBV7-6,many
TGTGCCAGCAGTCTGGGGGGGGGCAGCACCGGGGAGCTGTTTTTT,CASSLGGGSTGELFF,TRBJ2-2,NA,TRBV12-3/TRBV12-4,many
TGCAGCACCGGCGGCACAGGCTACACCTTC,CSTGGTGYTF,TRBJ1-2,NA,TRBV29-1,many
TGCAGCGTTGAAGAGGGGGGGGAGAGCCAGCATTTT,CSVEEGGESQHF,TRBJ1-5,NA,TRBV29-1,NA
TGTGCCTGGAGTGTACAAACAGGGGAAGGCTACACCTTC,CAWSVQTGEGYTF,TRBJ1-2,TRBD1,TRBV30,NA
TGTGCCAGCAGCCAATTCGGTCTGGGTGAGCAGTTCTTC,CASSQFGLGEQFF,TRBJ2-1,NA,TRBV3-1,few
TGCGCCAGCAGCCAACAGGGAGGGAGTAGAGATACGCAGTATTTT,CASSQQGGSRDTQYF,TRBJ2-3,TRBD2,TRBV4-3,many
TGTGCCAGCAGCTTGAGGACTAGCGGGAACTACAATGAGCAGTTCTTC,CASSLRTSGNYNEQFF,TRBJ2-1,TRBD2,TRBV5-6,NA
TGTGCCAGCAGCTTAGCGCCCGCAGATACGCAGTATTTT,CASSLAPADTQYF,TRBJ2-3,NA,TRBV7-6,many
TGTGCCAGCAGCAAAGTAGGAGCTAGCGGCCTATCCTACGAGCAGTACTTC,CASSKVGASGLSYEQYF,TRBJ2-7,NA,TRBV21-1,many
TGTGCCAGCAGCCAAGAGATTCGGGAAAAGACCCAGTACTTC,CASSQEIREKTQYF,TRBJ2-5,NA,TRBV5-6,many
TGCGCCAGCAGCCCCGGGCCAGCCGATACGCAGTATTTT,CASSPGPADTQYF,TRBJ2-3,NA,TRBV4-3,many
TGCGCCAGCAGCTTGGGCGGAGACGGACTAGCGGAGACCCAGTACTTC,CASSLGGDGLAETQYF,TRBJ2-5,TRBD2,TRBV5-1,NA
TGTGCCATGGGACAGGGGAAAAACTCGGACCCCGGGGAGCTGTTTTTT,CAMGQGKNSDPGELFF,TRBJ2-2,TRBD1,TRBV19,few
TGTGCCACCAGCAGTCACCAAGAGACCCAGTACTTC,CATSSHQETQYF,TRBJ2-5,NA,TRBV15,many
TGTGCCAGCAGCTGGAGCGGGAGAGATAACATTCAGTACTTC,CASSWSGRDNIQYF,TRBJ2-4,TRBD2,TRBV7-9,many
TGTGCCATCGGGGGACCGGGACAAAAAACTAGGAAGGATGGCTACACCTTC,CAIGGPGQKTRKDGYTF,TRBJ1-2,NA,TRBV10-3,many
TGTGCCAGCAGCTTGGCCCTTTCGCAGAGCTCCTACGAGCAGTACTTC,CASSLALSQSSYEQYF,TRBJ2-7,NA,TRBV5-4,NA
TGTGCCAGCAGTCGCAGGGGAAAGAGTGAAAAACTGTTTTTT,CASSRRGKSEKLFF,TRBJ1-4,NA,TRBV9,NA
TGTGCCAGCAGCTTAAGAAGCGGGGGAGCCTACAATGAGCAGTTCTTC,CASSLRSGGAYNEQFF,TRBJ2-1,TRBD2,TRBV11-2,NA
TGTGCCAGCAGTGATTTGGAACTAGCGGGAGCCGGGGAGCTGTTTTTT,CASSDLELAGAGELFF,TRBJ2-2,TRBD2,TRBV2,many
TGTGCCAGCAAGAGTGGGACAGGGGCGTACGAGCAGTACTTC,CASKSGTGAYEQYF,TRBJ2-7,TRBD1,TRBV2,many
TGTGCCAGCAGTCCTCGACGAGGGGCTGGTGGGGCCAACGTCCTGACTTTC,CASSPRRGAGGANVLTF,TRBJ2-6,NA,TRBV7-2,NA
TGCGCCAGCAGCTTGGCCCTAGCGGGAGAGGTCGAGCAGTACTTC,CASSLALAGEVEQYF,TRBJ2-7,TRBD2,TRBV5-1,few
TGCAGTGCTGACAGGGGGGGAACTAGCGGGAGGGGGAATGAGCAGTTCTTC,CSADRGGTSGRGNEQFF,TRBJ2-1,TRBD2,TRBV20-1,many
TGTGCCAGCACCGGACAGACCCCTAATCAGCCCCAGCATTTT,CASTGQTPNQPQHF,TRBJ1-5,NA,TRBV28,many
TGCGCCAGCAGCTACCTCGGGGAGGGGACCGGGGAGCTGTTTTTT,CASSYLGEGTGELFF,TRBJ2-2,TRBD2,TRBV5-1,many
TGTGCCAGTAGTGAACTAGCGGGAGCGGAGACCCAGTACTTC,CASSELAGAETQYF,TRBJ2-5,TRBD2,TRBV19,few
TGCGCCACCACGGGGGTATTTCATGAGCAGTTCTTC,CATTGVFHEQFF,TRBJ2-1,NA,TRBV5-1,many
TGTGCCAGCAGACCTACCCCTGGACTAGCTGAATCCTACGAGCAGTACTTC,CASRPTPGLAESYEQYF,TRBJ2-7,TRBD2,TRBV6-1,many
TGTGCCAGCAGCACCGGTGGGAACACTGAAGCTTTCTTT,CASSTGGNTEAFF,TRBJ1-1,NA,TRBV28,NA
TGTGCCAGCAGTCTTGGACAGGGCAGCGAGCAGTACTTC,CASSLGQGSEQYF,TRBJ2-7,TRBD1,TRBV12-3/TRBV12-4,many
TGTGCCTGGAGCTCGGGAGGCCCGGGAGGCTACACCTTC,CAWSSGGPGGYTF,TRBJ1-2,NA,TRBV30,many
TGTGCCAGCAGCCATATGATCTCGGGGAGTCCGAATGAGCAGTTCTTC,CASSHMISGSPNEQFF,TRBJ2-1,NA,TRBV14,many